The subject of this entry is one TCR beta chain. The sample belongs to a study of T cells of healthy individuals. From germline, CDR1 is SQVTM and CDR2 ANQGSEA. Germline trimming cut 0 bases from V and 6 bases from J; bases unmatched to any gene: 7. This CDR3 contains 15 residues. One entry per CDR3 protein, called by TCRdb with MiXCR from the 5' RACE reads. The sample includes about 96,000 distinct CDR3 sequences, roughly 18% of them seen just once. The source of this sequence is a human donor in good health. This chain uses TRBV29-1 with TRBJ1-2; 10 bases are a match to TRBD1. CDR3 DNA sequence: TGCAGCGTTGAAGATCGAGGACAGGGGGGGGATGGCTACACCTTC. Amino acid sequence: CSVEDRGQGGDGYTF.